The text below deals with one T cell receptor (beta chain). Germline CDR1 reads SGHAT; CDR2 reads FQDESV (reference sequence). The CDR3 is 15 residues long. V lost 5 bases to trimming and J lost 5 bases; unmatched junction nucleotides: 5. Data came from immunoSEQ multiplex PCR; TCRdb stores just in-frame clones and leaves some out. This sample has tens of thousands of clones; about 92% occur once, and the top ten carry 2%. The data were obtained in a study of T cell changes during pregnancy in multiple sclerosis. The sample in question was peripheral blood, obtained in the third trimester of pregnancy. The genes are TRBV11-1 and TRBJ2-1, with 11 positions matching TRBD2. The sequence was collected from a female donor in good health, enrolled as a control in a pregnancy study. The CDR3 loop reads CASSPRLAGNNEQFF. The CDR3 region has the DNA TGTGCCAGCAGCCCCCGACTAGCGGGGAACAATGAGCAGTTCTTC.